The 12 T cell receptor beta chains given below trace back to one sample, sequenced in a study of T cell responses to AZD1222 COVID-19 vaccine. TCRdb keeps only in-frame clones here, not all; method: immunoSEQ multiplex PCR. Of about 48,000 clones in the sample, roughly 90% were seen once. Sequences were derived from peripheral blood, sampled 28 days after the second AZD1222 dose. The receptors stem from an adult who received the AZD1222 COVID-19 vaccine.

The gene calls are TRBV3-1 (or the pseudogene TRBV3-2) and TRBJ2-7; 9 bases are a match to TRBD2. After removal of 4 bases from V and 5 bases from J, the junction contained 3 bases not matched to a gene. Per germline, CDR1 LGHDT and CDR2 YNNKEL (reference sequence). The CDR3 has 13 residues. The chain's CDR3 is CASSPRTSDEQYF. DNA of the CDR3: TGTGCCAGCAGCCCCAGGACTAGCGACGAGCAGTACTTC.

This clone has just a few counts. The chain carries TRBV25-1 and TRBJ1-1; 12 bases are a match to TRBD1. This CDR3 contains 16 residues. The J segment lost 3 bases and the V segment lost 6 bases, leaving 8 bases of the junction unmatched. CDR1 and CDR2 (germline): MGHDK, SYGVNS. CDR3 in amino acids: CASSPGTGGIYTEAFF. The CDR3 region has the DNA TGTGCCAGCAGCCCCGGGACAGGGGGCATCTACACTGAAGCTTTCTTT. The whole variable domain, filled in from reference TRBV25-1 and TRBJ1-1, reads EADIYQTPRYLVIGTGKKITLECSQTMGHDKMYWYQQDPGMELHLIHYSYGVNSTEKGDLSSESTVSRIRTEHFPLTLESARPSHTSQYLCASSPGTGGIYTEAFFGQGTRLTVV.

The rearrangement uses TRBV19 and TRBJ1-2; D is uncertain. The CDR3 sequence is 14 residues long. V shed 9 bases and J shed 3 bases, with 17 bases lying between them. The germline CDR1 and CDR2 sequences are LNHDA and SQIVND (reference sequence). CDR3 nucleotides: TGTGCCAGCAGGCCAGTGCCGGGTGACTATGGCTACACCTTC. It encodes CASRPVPGDYGYTF. The variable domain in full, with the rest retrieved from reference TRBV19 and TRBJ1-2, is DGGITQSPKYLFRKEGQNVTLSCEQNLNHDAMYWYRQDPGQGLRLIYYSQIVNDFQKGDIAEGYSVSREKKESFPLTVTSAQKNPTAFYLCASRPVPGDYGYTFGSGTRLTVV.

The rearrangement links TRBV18 to TRBJ1-2; D remains ambiguous. V lost 3 bases and J 5 bases, leaving 7 bases between the germline ends. CDR1 KGHSH and CDR2 LQKENI come from the germline V gene. The CDR3 is 12 amino acids. CDR3 DNA sequence: TGTGCCAGCTCACCGACGGTATATGGCTACACCTTC. Encoded protein: CASSPTVYGYTF.

V usage is TRBV3-1 (or the pseudogene TRBV3-2) and J usage is TRBJ2-3; perhaps TRBD2 as D (7 bases). The CDR3 covers 14 residues. The ends were cut back, 4 bases at V and 5 bases at J, with 13 bases in the middle. The germline gives CDR1 LGHDT, CDR2 YNNKEL (reference sequence). The DNA for the CDR3 is TGTGCCAGCAGCCCGCAGGGGACTATAGATACGCAGTATTTT. This codes for CASSPQGTIDTQYF.

The chain joins TRBV18 to TRBJ2-2, with D perhaps being TRBD1 or TRBD2 (5 bases each). The length of the CDR3 is 16 residues. V was trimmed by 6 bases and J by 6 bases, leaving 20 bases between them. Germline CDR1 is KGHSH and CDR2 is LQKENI. CDR3 sequence (DNA): TGTGCCAGCTCGGGATCAGGGCCCGGAGGTCCCGGGGAGCTGTTTTTT. Its protein is CASSGSGPGGPGELFF.

The rearrangement links TRBV19 to TRBJ1-2; perhaps TRBD1 as D (5 bases). The CDR3 loop spans 15 amino acids. The V end was cut by 3 bases, the J end by 2 bases, with 13 bases between. From germline, CDR1 is LNHDA and CDR2 SQIVND (reference sequence). The CDR3 DNA is TGTGCCAGTAGTATCCCCCGGGGCAGAAACTATGGCTACACCTTC. This sequence encodes CASSIPRGRNYGYTF.

The chain joins TRBV19 to TRBJ2-3; TRBD2 might be the D (6 bases). The V and J ends lost 5 bases and 3 bases respectively, with 12 bases between them. The germline gives CDR1 LNHDA, CDR2 SQIVND (reference sequence). This CDR3 contains 14 residues. The CDR3 nucleotides read TGTGCCAGTAGTCCGGGACTTGGGACAGATACGCAGTATTTT. Its translation: CASSPGLGTDTQYF.

This rearrangement joins TRBV2 to TRBJ1-5; 10 bases agree with TRBD1. The CDR3 consists of 17 residues. Per germline, CDR1 SNHLY and CDR2 FYNNEI. With 6 bases clipped from V and 0 bases from J, the junction kept 8 bases outside the gene matches. The CDR3, as DNA: TGTGCCAGCAGCCCGACAGGGGGCGTCTATAGCAATCAGCCCCAGCATTTT. Encoded protein: CASSPTGGVYSNQPQHF. The full variable domain, its missing parts supplied by reference TRBV2 and TRBJ1-5, is EPEVTQTPSHQVTQMGQEVILRCVPISNHLYFYWYRQILGQKVEFLVSFYNNEISEKSEIFDDQFSVERPDGSNFTLKIRSTKLEDSAMYFCASSPTGGVYSNQPQHFGDGTRLSIL.

The CDR3 protein is CASSQDNRGLYEQYF. The CDR3 DNA reads as TGTGCCAGCAGCCAAGATAACAGGGGGCTATACGAGCAGTACTTC. The V call is TRBV4-2, the J call TRBJ2-7, with 9 bases identical to TRBD1. Per the germline V gene, CDR1 is LGHNA and CDR2 is YNFKEQ. Trimming took 0 bases from V and 4 from J; bases not matched to a gene: 4. This CDR3 region has 15 residues.

The CDR3 nucleotides are TGTGCCAGCAGTTACAGGGGTGGCTACACCTTC. Amino acid sequence: CASSYRGGYTF. V gene TRBV12-3 or TRBV12-4 combines with J gene TRBJ1-2; 7 bases map to TRBD1. The ends lost 4 bases at V and 7 bases at J; junction bases unmatched: 0. This CDR3 has 11 residues.

The chain joins TRBV10-3 to TRBJ2-7; 8 positions match TRBD1. Per the germline V gene, CDR1 is ENHRY and CDR2 is SYGVKD. V was pared by 5 bases and J by 3 bases, with 9 bases of the junction left unmatched. This CDR3 region has 15 residues. The CDR3 DNA reads TGTGCCATCAGTACAGGACAGGGCCCGGACTACGAGCAGTACTTC. It specifies CAISTGQGPDYEQYF.